Listed below are T cell receptor beta chains from one sample, sequenced in a study of cytomegalovirus exposure and HLA in healthy donors. Clones were sequenced by immunoSEQ multiplex PCR, and TCRdb holds only the in-frame ones, with some missing. This table holds some 170,000 clones, nearly 80% found once. Material: PBMCs. The receptors stem from a female donor in good health and CMV-seronegative. Both conserved end residues are part of each CDR3. D genes are given only for firm matches. Clone size, where shown, is once, few, many, or a class for clones that have expanded.

clone_size: once
d_call: -
j_call: TRBJ1-1
v_call: TRBV30
cdr3_nt: TGTGCCTGGAGTTTCTCACAGGTTCGGGCTGAAGCTTTCTTT
cdr3_aa: CAWSFSQVRAEAFF

clone_size: -
d_call: -
j_call: TRBJ1-5
v_call: TRBV27
cdr3_nt: TGTGCCAGCAGCCAGGGGCTCAATCAGCCCCAGCATTTT
cdr3_aa: CASSQGLNQPQHF

clone_size: -
d_call: TRBD1
j_call: TRBJ1-1
v_call: TRBV30
cdr3_nt: TGTGCCTGGAGCCCGACAGGGCTATACACTGAAGCTTTCTTT
cdr3_aa: CAWSPTGLYTEAFF

clone_size: -
d_call: TRBD2
j_call: TRBJ2-1
v_call: TRBV11-3
cdr3_nt: TGTGCCAGCAGCACAGGACTAGCGGGAGTTAAGGATGAGCAGTTCTTC
cdr3_aa: CASSTGLAGVKDEQFF

clone_size: -
d_call: TRBD1
j_call: TRBJ1-4
v_call: TRBV5-1
cdr3_nt: TGCGCCACCAGCTCGGGACAGAATAATGAAAAACTGTTTTTT
cdr3_aa: CATSSGQNNEKLFF

clone_size: -
d_call: TRBD2
j_call: TRBJ2-7
v_call: TRBV10-3
cdr3_nt: TGTGCCATCAGTGATGGCGGGAGGGCCTTAGACGAGCAGTACTTC
cdr3_aa: CAISDGGRALDEQYF

clone_size: few
d_call: TRBD1
j_call: TRBJ2-7
v_call: TRBV10-1
cdr3_nt: TGCGCCAGCAGTGAGTGGGACAGGGTCGACGAGCAGTACTTC
cdr3_aa: CASSEWDRVDEQYF

clone_size: -
d_call: -
j_call: TRBJ2-5
v_call: TRBV10-3
cdr3_nt: TGTGCCATCAGTGAGCCCGGCGGGAAGTCGGGGGAGACCCAGTACTTC
cdr3_aa: CAISEPGGKSGETQYF

clone_size: -
d_call: TRBD1
j_call: TRBJ2-1
v_call: TRBV28
cdr3_nt: TGTGCCAGCAGTTTGGTACCGGACAGGGACTCCTACAATGAGCAGTTCTTC
cdr3_aa: CASSLVPDRDSYNEQFF

clone_size: -
d_call: -
j_call: TRBJ1-6
v_call: TRBV1
cdr3_nt: TGCACCAGCAGCCGCCGAAAGGGTTACAGGGCCCTCCACTTT
cdr3_aa: CTSSRRKGYRALHF

clone_size: few
d_call: -
j_call: TRBJ1-5
v_call: TRBV6-5
cdr3_nt: TGTGCCAGCAGTTACTCGTCAGGTCAGGGGAATCAGCCCCAGCATTTT
cdr3_aa: CASSYSSGQGNQPQHF

clone_size: -
d_call: -
j_call: TRBJ2-1
v_call: TRBV13
cdr3_nt: TGTGCCAGCAGCCCCTATGCGCGGGACAGTGGCGATGAGCAGTTCTTC
cdr3_aa: CASSPYARDSGDEQFF

clone_size: -
d_call: -
j_call: TRBJ1-2
v_call: TRBV29-1
cdr3_nt: TGCAGCGTTGAAGGGGTACAGGGCGAGGGCTACACCTTC
cdr3_aa: CSVEGVQGEGYTF

clone_size: -
d_call: TRBD1
j_call: TRBJ1-1
v_call: TRBV4-1
cdr3_nt: TGCGCCAGCAGCCAAACAGGGGTGGGATGGAATGCTGAAGCTTTCTTT
cdr3_aa: CASSQTGVGWNAEAFF

clone_size: -
d_call: -
j_call: TRBJ2-7
v_call: TRBV9
cdr3_nt: TGTGCCAGCAGCGTAGACCAGGGGATTCCCTACGAGCAGTACTTC
cdr3_aa: CASSVDQGIPYEQYF

clone_size: once
d_call: TRBD1
j_call: TRBJ1-1
v_call: TRBV19
cdr3_nt: TGTGCCACTTCGAACAGGGGCATGGCCACTGAAGCTTTCTTT
cdr3_aa: CATSNRGMATEAFF

clone_size: -
d_call: TRBD2
j_call: TRBJ2-7
v_call: TRBV28
cdr3_nt: TGTGCCAGCAGTTACGGACTAGCGGGTACCCTCACCTACGAGCAGTACTTC
cdr3_aa: CASSYGLAGTLTYEQYF

clone_size: once
d_call: -
j_call: TRBJ2-1
v_call: TRBV25-1
cdr3_nt: TGTGCCAGCAGTGAATATGGGGCAACAAACAATGAGCAGTTCTTC
cdr3_aa: CASSEYGATNNEQFF

clone_size: -
d_call: -
j_call: TRBJ2-5
v_call: TRBV7-2
cdr3_nt: TGTGCCAGCAGCTTAGGCTCGGGGGGCGTATTACAAGAGACCCAGTACTTC
cdr3_aa: CASSLGSGGVLQETQYF

clone_size: -
d_call: TRBD2
j_call: TRBJ2-1
v_call: TRBV5-4
cdr3_nt: TGTGCCAGCAGCCCGAGCCTAGCGGGAGAGTACAATGAGCAGTTCTTC
cdr3_aa: CASSPSLAGEYNEQFF

clone_size: -
d_call: TRBD1
j_call: TRBJ1-5
v_call: TRBV5-6
cdr3_nt: TGTGCCAGCAGCTTGGGGACAGGGGGCCAGCCCCAGCATTTT
cdr3_aa: CASSLGTGGQPQHF